The present TCR beta chain was sequenced within a study of neoadjuvant anti-PD-1 for oral cavity cancer. For the study at large: Patients without progression received a fourth nivolumab dose around day 43, then surgical resection on days 50-56. Study-wide points: TCR analyses covered only a few patients per response group. After neoadjuvant nivolumab, PBMC T cell clonality was significantly higher in non-responders than responders.

These oral cavity squamous cell carcinomas were HPV-negative and locally advanced. TCRdb keeps only in-frame clones here, not all; method: immunoSEQ multiplex PCR. The data show 16,000 or so clones, 50% to 75% seen once. The germline V gene has CDR1 MNHNS and CDR2 SASEGT. V lost 2 bases, J lost 6 bases, and 13 bases lay in between. The CDR3 is 14 amino acids. With regard to this clone: Its specificity is unknown.

The clonotype was recovered from a person between 35 and 79 years old with oral cavity squamous cell carcinoma. The chain carries TRBV6-1 and TRBJ1-1, with D tentatively TRBD1 (5 bases). The source material was PBMCs, sampled before nivolumab (anti-PD-1) treatment. The CDR3: CASSELPGLPEAFF. The DNA of the CDR3 is TGTGCCAGCAGTGAACTCCCAGGGCTCCCTGAAGCTTTCTTT.